Listed here are 25 T cell receptor beta chains from one sample, sequenced in a study of OX40 agonist ivuxolimab in advanced cancers. Measured with immunoSEQ multiplex PCR; TCRdb has only the in-frame clones, and not every one. Of more than 25,000 clones detected, roughly 88% appear once; the ten largest clones hold roughly 27%. The input for sequencing was CD4+ or CD8+ T cells sorted from blood, taken in a trial of the OX40 agonist ivuxolimab. All receptors derive from an adult with an advanced solid tumor such as melanoma, head and neck, liver or kidney cancer.

The chain links TRBV7-9 to TRBJ2-5; 8 nucleotides agree with TRBD1. The germline V gene encodes CDR1 SEHNR and CDR2 FQNEAQ (reference sequence). Trimming at V came to 11 bases and at J to 0 bases, leaving 11 bases not matched to a gene. The CDR3 spans 15 residues. The CDR3 DNA sequence: TGTGCCTCTTCTCAGGACAGGGACTACCAAGAGACCCAGTACTTC. Its protein product is CASSQDRDYQETQYF. The complete variable domain, with remaining parts taken from reference TRBV7-9 and TRBJ2-5, reads DTGVSQNPRHKITKRGQNVTFRCDPISEHNRLYWYRQTLGQGPEFLTYFQNEAQLEKSRLLSDRFSAERPKGSFSTLEIQRTEQGDSAMYLCASSQDRDYQETQYFGPGTRLLVL.

This clone is a singleton in its sample. The chain combines TRBV28 with TRBJ2-5; either TRBD1 or TRBD2 may fit D (5 bases each). The length of the CDR3 is 15 residues. V lost 6 bases and J lost 5, with 19 bases in between. CDR1 and CDR2 (germline): MDHEN, SYDVKM. CDR3 amino acids: CASRDLGPFGETQYF. Written as DNA, the CDR3 is TGTGCCAGCAGGGACTTGGGACCTTTCGGGGAGACCCAGTACTTC.

This chain connects TRBV5-1 to TRBJ2-7; D is possibly TRBD1 or TRBD2 (5 bases each). V was pared by 4 bases and J by 2 bases, with 19 bases between. The CDR3 loop spans 16 amino acids. Germline V gives CDR1 SGHRS, CDR2 YFSETQ. The CDR3 loop reads CASSGQGGRDPYEQYF. In DNA, the CDR3 is TGCGCCAGCAGCGGGCAGGGTGGAAGGGACCCCTACGAGCAGTACTTC. The whole variable domain, filled in from reference TRBV5-1 and TRBJ2-7, reads KAGVTQTPRYLIKTRGQQVTLSCSPISGHRSVSWYQQTPGQGLQFLFEYFSETQRNKGNFPGRFSGRQFSNSRSEMNVSTLELGDSALYLCASSGQGGRDPYEQYFGPGTRLTVT.

This chain links TRBV2 with TRBJ2-1; no definite D call. CDR1 is SNHLY and CDR2 is FYNNEI in the germline V gene. CDR3 length equals 15 residues. V was trimmed by 1 base and J by 2 bases, leaving 9 bases between them. The CDR3 DNA sequence: TGTGCCAGCAGTGAAGGACTCGCCCCCTACAATGAGCAGTTCTTC. Protein: CASSEGLAPYNEQFF. Based on the CDR3 plus reference TRBV2 and TRBJ2-1, the full variable domain is EPEVTQTPSHQVTQMGQEVILRCVPISNHLYFYWYRQILGQKVEFLVSFYNNEISEKSEIFDDQFSVERPDGSNFTLKIRSTKLEDSAMYFCASSEGLAPYNEQFFGPGTRLTVL.

The chain links TRBV5-1 to TRBJ2-7; tentatively, D is TRBD1 (5 bases). Germline CDR1 is SGHRS and CDR2 is YFSETQ. The CDR3 extends over 13 amino acids. The V end was cut by 4 bases, the J end by 6 bases, with 14 bases between. This CDR3 is CASSADSMSEQYF. In DNA form, the CDR3 reads TGCGCCAGCAGCGCTGACAGTATGAGCGAGCAGTACTTC.

In this sample, this clone turned up once. This chain joins TRBV5-6 and TRBJ2-1; D may be TRBD1 (6 bases). The germline V and J ends were trimmed by 3 bases and 2 bases, with 12 bases remaining between them. Germline loops: CDR1 SGHDT, CDR2 YYEEEE. There are 15 residues in the CDR3. CDR3 protein: CASSSSGVTYNEQFF. As DNA, the CDR3 is TGTGCCAGCAGCTCATCAGGGGTCACCTACAATGAGCAGTTCTTC.

This chain links TRBV28 with TRBJ1-1; 9 nucleotides match TRBD1. V lost 4 bases to trimming and J lost 8 bases; unmatched junction nucleotides: 5. Per the germline V gene, CDR1 is MDHEN and CDR2 is SYDVKM. The CDR3 has 13 amino acids. CDR3 sequence (DNA): TGTGCCAGCAGTTCCACAGGGGGCAAGGAAGCTTTCTTT. Amino acid sequence: CASSSTGGKEAFF.

J is TRBJ2-1 and V is TRBV5-6, with 7 bases aligning to TRBD1. V was clipped by 4 bases and J by 8 bases; unmatched bases: 12. From germline, CDR1 is SGHDT and CDR2 YYEEEE. CDR3 length equals 15 residues. The CDR3 nucleotides read TGTGCCAGCAGCCTCGGAACGACAGGGTCCCATGAGCAGTTCTTC. Its translation: CASSLGTTGSHEQFF. Looking up the rest from reference TRBV5-6 and TRBJ2-1 gives the full variable domain: DAGVTQSPTHLIKTRGQQVTLRCSPKSGHDTVSWYQQALGQGPQFIFQYYEEEERQRGNFPDRFSGHQFPNYSSELNVNALLLGDSALYLCASSLGTTGSHEQFFGPGTRLTVL.

The chain recombines TRBV4-1 with TRBJ1-1, with D tentatively TRBD1 (5 bases). V was clipped by 5 bases and J by 1 base, with 11 bases between them. This CDR3 spans 14 amino acids. The germline V gene has CDR1 MGHRA and CDR2 YSYEKL. The DNA for the CDR3 is TGCGCCAGCAGCGAGGGACGGACGAACACTGAAGCTTTCTTT. Encoded protein: CASSEGRTNTEAFF.

The chain couples TRBV6-4 to TRBJ1-2; D gene ambiguous. This CDR3 has 13 residues. The V end lost 0 bases, the J end lost 8 bases, and 10 bases lay between the germline ends. Germline-derived CDR1 and CDR2 are MRHNA and SNTAGT. CDR3 DNA: TGTGCCAGCAGTGACTCGACGGTGGGAGGCTACACCTTC. Protein sequence: CASSDSTVGGYTF.

The J gene is TRBJ1-5, the V gene TRBV5-6, with D hard to call. Germline V gives CDR1 SGHDT, CDR2 YYEEEE. The CDR3 has 16 amino acids. Trimming shortened V by 0 bases and J by 1 base, and 11 bases separated the two germline ends. The CDR3 reads CASSLDGVDSNQPQHF. CDR3 sequence (DNA): TGTGCCAGCAGCTTGGACGGGGTGGACAGCAATCAGCCCCAGCATTTT.

This chain links TRBV15 with TRBJ2-7; 9 positions agree with TRBD1. V was pared by 5 bases and J by 4 bases, with 6 bases of the junction left unmatched. The CDR3 contains 14 residues. CDR1 and CDR2 from the germline V gene are LNHNV and YYDKDF (reference sequence). In DNA, the CDR3 is TGTGCCACCAGCCCCGGGACAGGGACTTACGAGCAGTACTTC. Protein: CATSPGTGTYEQYF.

The V and J genes are TRBV27 and TRBJ2-7; a possible D gene is TRBD2 (7 bases). The length of the CDR3 is 15 residues. Trimming removed 3 bases at V and 4 bases at J, with 16 bases between. Germline lookup yields CDR1 MNHEY and CDR2 SMNVEV (reference sequence). The CDR3, as DNA: TGTGCCAGCAGTTTGGTTCGGGGGGCTTGGTACGAGCAGTACTTC. Amino acids: CASSLVRGAWYEQYF.

The V gene is TRBV9, the J gene TRBJ2-1; D is perhaps TRBD1 or TRBD2 (5 bases each). Germline V CDR1 and CDR2: SGDLS, YYNGEE. This CDR3 has 15 amino acids. Trimming shortened V by 7 bases and J by 2 bases, and 16 bases separated the two germline ends. CDR3 DNA: TGTGCCAGCGGAACCTCTGGGGGACCCTACAATGAGCAGTTCTTC. Translating it yields CASGTSGGPYNEQFF.

This chain connects TRBV4-1 to TRBJ1-1; 9 bases are a match to TRBD1. Germline trimming cut 4 bases from V and 5 bases from J; bases unmatched to any gene: 5. Looked up from germline, CDR1 is MGHRA and CDR2 is YSYEKL. The CDR3 totals 14 residues. DNA for the CDR3: TGCGCCAGCAGCCTTAACAGGGGGCAAACTGAAGCTTTCTTT. Its translation is CASSLNRGQTEAFF.

The V gene is TRBV30, the J gene TRBJ1-4; a possible D gene is TRBD1 (5 bases). The length of the CDR3 is 11 residues. The V gene's germline CDR1 is GTSNPN and CDR2 SVGIG (reference sequence). The ends were cut back, 4 bases at V and 8 bases at J, with 8 bases in the middle. The CDR3 sequence is CAWMGGEKLFF. The DNA of the CDR3 is TGTGCCTGGATGGGGGGGGAAAAACTGTTTTTT.

About this clone: The identical CDR3 is also encoded by other nucleotide sequences in the sample. The chain joins TRBV20-1 to TRBJ1-1, with D maybe TRBD1 (5 bases). The CDR3 is 11 amino acids. Germline lookup yields CDR1 DFQATT and CDR2 SNEGSKA (reference sequence). V gave up 5 bases and J gave up 7 bases, with 11 bases separating them. For the CDR3, the DNA is TGCAGTGCTGGCCCGGGGGGTGAAGCTTTCTTT. It translates to CSAGPGGEAFF.

V gene TRBV7-3 combines with J gene TRBJ2-2, with D tentatively TRBD1 (5 bases). V lost 2 bases and J 2 bases, leaving 6 bases between the germline ends. Looked up from germline, CDR1 is SGHTA and CDR2 is FQGTGA. The CDR3 contains 14 residues. CDR3 amino acids: CASSLQGNTGELFF. The CDR3 DNA reads as TGTGCCAGCAGCTTACAGGGAAACACCGGGGAGCTGTTTTTT.

The rearrangement links TRBV7-3 to TRBJ2-1, with 9 bases matching TRBD1. The V segment lost 0 bases and the J segment 6 bases; nucleotides outside the gene matches: 6. The CDR3 consists of 16 residues. The germline CDR1 and CDR2 sequences are SGHTA and FQGTGA. As DNA, the CDR3 is TGTGCCAGCAGCTTAACAGGGGACAGGGTAATCAATGAGCAGTTCTTC. Protein: CASSLTGDRVINEQFF.

V is TRBV30 and J is TRBJ2-3, with D possibly TRBD2 on 5 matching bases. Deletions cut 0 bases from V and 5 bases from J, with 15 bases between. The CDR3 loop spans 15 amino acids. Germline V gene data show CDR1 as GTSNPN and CDR2 as SVGIG (reference sequence). CDR3 sequence: CAWSVSASPLDTQYF. As DNA, the CDR3 is TGTGCCTGGAGTGTTTCGGCTAGCCCGTTAGATACGCAGTATTTT. Full variable domain (remainder filled in from reference TRBV30 and TRBJ2-3): SQTIHQWPATLVQPVGSPLSLECTVEGTSNPNLYWYRQAAGRGLQLLFYSVGIGQISSEVPQNLSASRPQDRQFILSSKKLLLSDSGFYLCAWSVSASPLDTQYFGPGTRLTVL.

The chain uses TRBV9 and TRBJ2-3; TRBD2 agrees at 11 bases. The ends lost 0 bases at V and 5 bases at J; junction bases unmatched: 8. Germline V gives CDR1 SGDLS, CDR2 YYNGEE. This CDR3 has 17 amino acids. CDR3 nucleotide sequence: TGTGCCAGCAGCGTAGCTAGAGGGACTAGCGGTTTAGATACGCAGTATTTT. Its protein product is CASSVARGTSGLDTQYF.

The rearrangement joins TRBV6-5 to TRBJ2-7; D perhaps matches TRBD1 (6 bases). V shed 8 bases and J shed 5 bases, with 22 bases lying between them. CDR3 length equals 15 residues. Looked up from germline, CDR1 is MNHEY and CDR2 is SVGAGI. The CDR3 spells CASGRSQGTSHEQYF. DNA for the CDR3: TGTGCCAGCGGACGATCCCAGGGGACGTCGCACGAGCAGTACTTC.

This clone has just a few counts. The rearrangement joins TRBV30 to TRBJ1-1; D uncertain. The CDR3 extends over 13 amino acids. Germline V gene lookup returns CDR1 GTSNPN and CDR2 SVGIG (reference sequence). With 4 bases removed from V and 1 base from J, the gap between germline ends came to 10 bases. In DNA form, the CDR3 reads TGTGCCTGGACGGTGGTTTGGAACACTGAAGCTTTCTTT. It yields the protein CAWTVVWNTEAFF.

V gene TRBV7-3 combines with J gene TRBJ1-1, with D possibly matching TRBD1 (5 bases). CDR3 length equals 14 residues. Germline V CDR1 and CDR2: SGHTA, FQGTGA. V was shortened by 3 bases and J by 0 bases, with 8 bases between the two germline ends. CDR3 in DNA: TGTGCCAGCAGCTTGGGGGGTGTGAACACTGAAGCTTTCTTT. It encodes CASSLGGVNTEAFF.

This sequence joins TRBV2 and TRBJ1-5; D gene uncertain. Trimming left V 3 bases short and J 8 bases short, with 17 bases between. The CDR3 is 15 residues long. The germline V gene has CDR1 SNHLY and CDR2 FYNNEI. The DNA of the CDR3 is TGTGCCAGCAGTGAGGTCGAGGGTTCGGAGGAGCCCCAGCATTTT. Protein product: CASSEVEGSEEPQHF.